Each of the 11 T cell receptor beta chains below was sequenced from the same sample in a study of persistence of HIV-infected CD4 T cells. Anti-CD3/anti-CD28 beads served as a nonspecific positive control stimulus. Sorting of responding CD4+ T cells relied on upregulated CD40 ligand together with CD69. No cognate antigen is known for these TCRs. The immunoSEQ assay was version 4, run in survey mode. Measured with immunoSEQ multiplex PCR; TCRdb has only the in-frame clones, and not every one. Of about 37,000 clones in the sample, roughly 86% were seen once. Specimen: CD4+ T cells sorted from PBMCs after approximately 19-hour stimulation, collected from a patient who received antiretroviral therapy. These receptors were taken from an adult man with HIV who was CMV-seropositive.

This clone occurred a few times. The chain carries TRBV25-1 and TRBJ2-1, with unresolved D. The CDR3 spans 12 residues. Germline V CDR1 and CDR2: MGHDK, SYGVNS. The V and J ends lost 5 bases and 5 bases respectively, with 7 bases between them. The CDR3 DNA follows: TGTGCCAGCAGTTTTAGAAACAATGAGCAGTTCTTC. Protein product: CASSFRNNEQFF.

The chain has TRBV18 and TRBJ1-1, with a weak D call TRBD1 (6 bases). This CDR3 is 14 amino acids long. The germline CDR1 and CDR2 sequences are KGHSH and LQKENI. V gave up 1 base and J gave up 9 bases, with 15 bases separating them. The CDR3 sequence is CASSPRQQGTKAFF. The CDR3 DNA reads TGTGCCAGCTCACCACGTCAGCAGGGGACTAAAGCTTTCTTT.

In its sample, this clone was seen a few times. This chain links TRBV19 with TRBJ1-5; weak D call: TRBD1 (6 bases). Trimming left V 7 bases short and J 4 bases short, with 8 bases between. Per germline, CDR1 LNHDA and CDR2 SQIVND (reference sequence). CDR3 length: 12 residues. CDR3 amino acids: CASTQGNQPQHF. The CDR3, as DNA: TGTGCCAGTACCCAGGGGAATCAGCCCCAGCATTTT.

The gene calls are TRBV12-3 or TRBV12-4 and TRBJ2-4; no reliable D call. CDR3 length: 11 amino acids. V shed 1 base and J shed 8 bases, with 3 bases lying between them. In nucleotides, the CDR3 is TGTGCCAGCAGTTTAGTGGACATTCAGTACTTC. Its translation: CASSLVDIQYF.

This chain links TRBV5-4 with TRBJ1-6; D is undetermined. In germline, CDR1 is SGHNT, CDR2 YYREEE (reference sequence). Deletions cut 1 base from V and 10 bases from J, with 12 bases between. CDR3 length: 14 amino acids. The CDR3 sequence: CASSLFGVYSPLHF. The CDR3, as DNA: TGTGCCAGCAGCTTGTTCGGGGTCTACTCACCCCTCCACTTT.

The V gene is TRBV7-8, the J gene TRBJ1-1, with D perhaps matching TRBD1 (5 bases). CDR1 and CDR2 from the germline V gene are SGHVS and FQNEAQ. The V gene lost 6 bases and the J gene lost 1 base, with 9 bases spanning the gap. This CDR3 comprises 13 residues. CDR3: CASRRQQNTEAFF. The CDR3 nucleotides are TGTGCCAGCAGAAGACAGCAGAACACTGAAGCTTTCTTT.

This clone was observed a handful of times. The CDR3 nucleotides read TGTGCCAGTAGAGGCGGGAATAATTCACCCCTCCACTTT. This encodes CASRGGNNSPLHF. V and J are TRBV19 and TRBJ1-6, with D unresolved. The V end was cut by 6 bases, the J end by 5 bases, with 8 bases between. This CDR3 is 13 amino acids long. Germline V gives CDR1 LNHDA, CDR2 SQIVND (reference sequence).

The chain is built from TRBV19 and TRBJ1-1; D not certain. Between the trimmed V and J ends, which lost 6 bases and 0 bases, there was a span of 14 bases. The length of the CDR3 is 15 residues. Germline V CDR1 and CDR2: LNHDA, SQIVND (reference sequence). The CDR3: CASSQRTQLNTEAFF. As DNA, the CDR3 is TGTGCCAGTAGCCAACGGACGCAATTGAACACTGAAGCTTTCTTT. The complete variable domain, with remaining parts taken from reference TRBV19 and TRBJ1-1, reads DGGITQSPKYLFRKEGQNVTLSCEQNLNHDAMYWYRQDPGQGLRLIYYSQIVNDFQKGDIAEGYSVSREKKESFPLTVTSAQKNPTAFYLCASSQRTQLNTEAFFGQGTRLTVV.

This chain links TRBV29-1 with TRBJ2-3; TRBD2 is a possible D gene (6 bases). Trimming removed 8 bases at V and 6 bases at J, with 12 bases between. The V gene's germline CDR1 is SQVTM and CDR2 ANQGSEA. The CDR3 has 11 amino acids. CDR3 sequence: CSSWGVDTQYF. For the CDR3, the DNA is TGCAGCTCTTGGGGGGTCGATACGCAGTATTTT.

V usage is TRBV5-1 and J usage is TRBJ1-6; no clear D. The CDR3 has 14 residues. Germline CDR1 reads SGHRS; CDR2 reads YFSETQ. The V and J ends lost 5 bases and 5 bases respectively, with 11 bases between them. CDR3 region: CASRAPGNNSPLHF. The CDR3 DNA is TGCGCCAGCAGAGCCCCGGGAAATAATTCACCCCTCCACTTT.

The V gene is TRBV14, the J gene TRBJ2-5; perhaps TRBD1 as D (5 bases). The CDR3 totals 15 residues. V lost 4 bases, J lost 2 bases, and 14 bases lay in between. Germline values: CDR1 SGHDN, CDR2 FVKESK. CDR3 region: CASSLQGLSQETQYF. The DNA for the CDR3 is TGTGCCAGCAGCCTCCAGGGCCTATCTCAAGAGACCCAGTACTTC.